These 26 T cell receptor beta chains originate from one sample sequenced in a study of blood T cell repertoires in COVID-19. Profiled with immunoSEQ multiplex PCR; TCRdb holds only in-frame clones, not every one. The repertoire consists of approximately 150,000 clones, with 81% occurring once and the leading ten covering about 5%. The sample was PBMCs or T cells enriched from blood (not recorded which). The receptors come from a woman between 35 and 50 years old with acute COVID-19.

The chain links TRBV2 to TRBJ1-1, with D maybe TRBD1 (5 bases). V lost 6 bases and J 8 bases, leaving 13 bases between the germline ends. Germline loops: CDR1 SNHLY, CDR2 FYNNEI. CDR3 length: 12 amino acids. The CDR3 DNA is TGTGCCAGCAGGGATGACAGACCGGAAGCTTTCTTT. Protein product: CASRDDRPEAFF.

CDR3 sequence reads: CASSPRDRAYGYTF. Written as DNA, the CDR3 is TGTGCCAGCAGCCCCCGGGACAGGGCATATGGCTACACCTTC. V gene TRBV6-5 combines with J gene TRBJ1-2; TRBD1 aligns across 9 bases. CDR1 is MNHEY, CDR2 SVGAGI, per germline. The V gene end was trimmed by 6 bases and the J gene end by 5 bases; junction bases not matched to a gene: 7. The CDR3 consists of 14 residues.

The sample holds one count of this clone. CDR3 nucleotides: TGTGCCAGCAGCAATGCGCGAACCGGGGAGCTGTTTTTT. It specifies CASSNARTGELFF. The V gene is TRBV5-4, the J gene TRBJ2-2; D is undetermined. The V gene lost 4 bases and the J gene lost 5 bases, with 9 bases spanning the gap. This CDR3 is built from 13 residues. Germline-derived CDR1 and CDR2 are SGHNT and YYREEE (reference sequence).

The CDR3 loop reads CASSQGLAGRKGNEQFF. DNA of the CDR3: TGCGCCAGCAGCCAAGGGCTAGCGGGACGGAAGGGGAATGAGCAGTTCTTC. This chain uses TRBV4-1 with TRBJ2-1; 9 bases are shared with TRBD2. The CDR3 length is 17 residues. In germline, CDR1 is MGHRA, CDR2 YSYEKL. The J segment lost 7 bases and the V segment lost 1 base, leaving 11 bases of the junction unmatched.

V is TRBV7-9 and J is TRBJ2-5; D possibly corresponds to TRBD2 (6 bases). Germline values: CDR1 SEHNR, CDR2 FQNEAQ (reference sequence). The CDR3 is 15 amino acids. Trimming left V 2 bases short and J 2 bases short, with 12 bases between. DNA for the CDR3: TGTGCCAGCAGCTTAATGGGGGGTCGACAAGAGACCCAGTACTTC. Amino acid sequence: CASSLMGGRQETQYF.

This clone showed up just once. The sample holds other DNA sequences that translate to the same CDR3. V usage is TRBV7-3 and J usage is TRBJ1-1; 9 bases map to TRBD1. The V gene's germline CDR1 is SGHTA and CDR2 FQGTGA. This CDR3 region has 13 residues. J lost 4 bases, V lost 5 bases, and 2 bases had no gene match. The CDR3 DNA sequence: TGTGCCAGCAGCCTGACAGGGGGCACTGAAGCTTTCTTT. Protein sequence: CASSLTGGTEAFF.

This clone turned up a few times. The gene calls are TRBV2 and TRBJ2-1; 7 bases are shared with TRBD2. Germline V lookup: CDR1 SNHLY, CDR2 FYNNEI. The trim removed 4 bases at V and 13 bases at J, leaving 4 bases unmatched. The CDR3 is 11 amino acids. CDR3 amino acids: CASSGTSIQFF. The CDR3 DNA sequence: TGTGCCAGCAGTGGGACTAGTATTCAGTTCTTC.

The CDR3 loop reads CASRVGGHTDTQYF. The CDR3 nucleotides read TGTGCCAGCCGGGTCGGGGGGCATACAGATACGCAGTATTTT. The chain links TRBV19 to TRBJ2-3; the D gene is possibly TRBD2 (7 bases). This CDR3 region has 14 residues. Germline CDR1 reads LNHDA; CDR2 reads SQIVND (reference sequence). Between the trimmed V and J ends, which lost 9 bases and 3 bases, there was a span of 16 bases.

The V and J genes are TRBV5-6 and TRBJ2-3; D is undetermined. CDR1 is SGHDT, CDR2 YYEEEE, per germline. V was pared by 4 bases and J by 0 bases, with 15 bases between. The CDR3 loop spans 16 amino acids. CDR3 region: CASSPERAPSTDTQYF. The CDR3 bases are TGTGCCAGCAGCCCCGAGAGAGCGCCTAGCACAGATACGCAGTATTTT.

V gene TRBV30 combines with J gene TRBJ2-2, with D unclear. The germline V and J ends were trimmed by 0 bases and 8 bases, with 4 bases remaining between them. The CDR3 covers 11 residues. The germline gives CDR1 GTSNPN, CDR2 SVGIG (reference sequence). CDR3 DNA sequence: TGTGCCTGGAGTGTACAGGGGGAGCTGTTTTTT. Translating it yields CAWSVQGELFF.

The rearrangement joins TRBV30 to TRBJ1-2; TRBD1 agrees at 9 bases. From germline, CDR1 is GTSNPN and CDR2 SVGIG (reference sequence). V lost 1 base and J lost 6; bases outside the gene matches: 3. The CDR3 has 13 residues. CDR3: CAWSGTGVNGYTF. CDR3 coding DNA: TGTGCCTGGAGTGGGACAGGGGTAAATGGCTACACCTTC.

This clone was found a few times. The rearrangement links TRBV9 to TRBJ2-1; the match to TRBD2 covers 9 bases. CDR1 and CDR2 (germline): SGDLS, YYNGEE. This CDR3 has 15 residues. V was pared by 0 bases and J by 13 bases, with 11 bases of the junction left unmatched. The CDR3 DNA is TGTGCCAGCAGCGTAGGAGGTGAGCGGGAGGTGGGACAGTTCTTC. This encodes CASSVGGEREVGQFF.

The chain carries TRBV3-1 (or the pseudogene TRBV3-2) and TRBJ2-2; 9 bases agree with TRBD2. The germline V gene encodes CDR1 LGHDT and CDR2 YNNKEL (reference sequence). The CDR3 length is 15 residues. The trim removed 1 base at V and 6 bases at J, leaving 3 bases unmatched. CDR3 DNA sequence: TGTGCCAGCAGCCAAGCAGCGGGAGGAGCCGGGGAGCTGTTTTTT. Protein sequence: CASSQAAGGAGELFF.

The J gene is TRBJ1-1, the V gene TRBV10-3; the D is unclear. Germline V gene data show CDR1 as ENHRY and CDR2 as SYGVKD. CDR3 length: 13 residues. Trimming took off 6 bases at V and 4 bases at J, with 12 bases between the two ends. The CDR3 loop reads CAIRSTVGTEAFF. CDR3 in DNA: TGTGCCATCAGGAGTACAGTGGGCACTGAAGCTTTCTTT.

The chain has TRBV19 and TRBJ1-2, with 8 bases identical to TRBD1. The V segment lost 3 bases and the J segment 3 bases; nucleotides outside the gene matches: 6. CDR1 is LNHDA, CDR2 SQIVND, per germline (reference sequence). This CDR3 is built from 15 residues. This CDR3 is CASSIRTGSDYGYTF. The CDR3 coding sequence is TGTGCCAGTAGTATCCGGACAGGGAGTGACTATGGCTACACCTTC.

The chain is built from TRBV19 and TRBJ2-2; 7 nucleotides align to TRBD2. From germline, CDR1 is LNHDA and CDR2 SQIVND (reference sequence). This CDR3 spans 16 amino acids. J lost 3 bases, V lost 3 bases, and 7 bases had no gene match. The CDR3 protein is CASSIGGTTYTGELFF. The CDR3 DNA reads as TGTGCCAGTAGTATCGGTGGGACTACTTACACCGGGGAGCTGTTTTTT.

The V call is TRBV10-3, the J call TRBJ2-7, with TRBD2 identical over 8 bases. Germline CDR1 ENHRY, CDR2 SYGVKD. The junction had 12 bases not matched to a gene; V was cut back by 5 bases and J by 6 bases. This CDR3 is built from 15 residues. The DNA for the CDR3 is TGTGCCATCAGTCGCCCCGGGACCCGGGAGGGCGAGCAGTACTTC. Translating gives CAISRPGTREGEQYF.

The V and J genes are TRBV7-9 and TRBJ2-7; 9 bases align to TRBD1. Trimming at V came to 5 bases and at J to 3 bases, leaving 8 bases not matched to a gene. This CDR3 region has 15 residues. From germline, CDR1 is SEHNR and CDR2 FQNEAQ (reference sequence). CDR3 DNA sequence: TGTGCCAGCAGCCACTTGGGGGACAGGGACTACGAGCAGTACTTC. The encoded protein is CASSHLGDRDYEQYF.

The J gene is TRBJ2-2, the V gene TRBV5-8; D might be TRBD2 (5 bases). The CDR3 has 16 residues. Per germline, CDR1 SGHTS and CDR2 YDEGEE. The V and J ends lost 4 bases and 4 bases respectively, with 17 bases between them. The CDR3 spells CASSPQAVSSTGELFF. CDR3 DNA: TGTGCCAGCAGCCCCCAAGCGGTCTCGAGCACCGGGGAGCTGTTTTTT.

V and J are TRBV25-1 and TRBJ2-1; no clear D. Germline V gives CDR1 MGHDK, CDR2 SYGVNS. This CDR3 has 14 residues. V was clipped by 9 bases and J by 7 bases, with 19 bases between them. The chain's CDR3 is CASRLDSKSNEQFF. As DNA, the CDR3 is TGTGCCAGTAGACTCGACTCCAAGTCGAATGAGCAGTTCTTC.

In this sample, this clone turned up once. The chain has TRBV12-3 or TRBV12-4 and TRBJ2-7; the match to TRBD1 covers 8 bases. This CDR3 region has 12 residues. J was trimmed by 6 bases and V by 6 bases; bases with no gene match: 4. CDR3 bases: TGTGCCAGCAGCCCCGGGACAGGCGAGCAGTACTTC. Translating gives CASSPGTGEQYF.

The rearrangement joins TRBV11-2 to TRBJ1-4; D may be TRBD1 (5 bases). Trimming removed 3 bases at V and 3 bases at J, with 11 bases between. The CDR3 is 15 residues long. Per germline, CDR1 SGHAT and CDR2 FQNNGV. Written as DNA, the CDR3 is TGTGCCAGCAGCTTGGGTGGGGCGGCTAATGAAAAACTGTTTTTT. It codes for CASSLGGAANEKLFF.

The V call is TRBV30, the J call TRBJ2-7, with 12 bases fitting TRBD2. There are 17 residues in the CDR3. With 0 bases clipped from V and 6 bases from J, the junction kept 12 bases outside the gene matches. The germline gives CDR1 GTSNPN, CDR2 SVGIG (reference sequence). The CDR3 is CAWSVPPRLAGEREQYF. The CDR3 bases are TGTGCCTGGAGTGTACCCCCTCGACTAGCGGGAGAACGCGAGCAGTACTTC.

This sequence joins TRBV6-5 and TRBJ2-3; D perhaps matches TRBD2 (5 bases). Germline assignment: CDR1 MNHEY and CDR2 SVGAGI. CDR3 size: 14 residues. Deletions cut 2 bases from V and 6 bases from J, with 12 bases between. The CDR3, as DNA: TGTGCCAGCAGTTACCCCCTGGGAGCTGATACGCAGTATTTT. Amino acids: CASSYPLGADTQYF.

The chain joins TRBV6-6 to TRBJ2-7; no clear D gene. The CDR3 loop spans 15 amino acids. V was clipped by 0 bases and J by 3 bases, with 12 bases between them. From germline, CDR1 is MNHNY and CDR2 SVGAGI (reference sequence). The CDR3 DNA follows: TGTGCCAGCAGTTACTCTCACAGCCAAGACTACGAGCAGTACTTC. Residues: CASSYSHSQDYEQYF.

In this sample, this clone turned up a few times. This chain links TRBV19 with TRBJ1-2, with 10 bases aligning to TRBD1. V trimming: 6 bases; J trimming: 7 bases; junction bases outside the gene matches: 17. Germline loops: CDR1 LNHDA, CDR2 SQIVND (reference sequence). The length of the CDR3 is 17 residues. The CDR3 DNA is TGTGCCAGTAGCACCCTCTGGGACAGGGGCCTTACTTCTGGCTACACCTTC. Translated: CASSTLWDRGLTSGYTF. Together with reference TRBV19 and TRBJ1-2, the CDR3 gives the full variable domain: DGGITQSPKYLFRKEGQNVTLSCEQNLNHDAMYWYRQDPGQGLRLIYYSQIVNDFQKGDIAEGYSVSREKKESFPLTVTSAQKNPTAFYLCASSTLWDRGLTSGYTFGSGTRLTVV.